This TCR beta chain was captured by sequencing in a study of T cells in Graves' hyperthyroidism and ophthalmopathy. Whole-study context: Before treatment of any kind, peripheral blood was taken at initial diagnosis. Study-wide results and caveats: In blood, most of the thyroid clonotypes expanded above 0.001 were also present.

Authors of the study amplified TCR beta CDR3 regions from RNA transcripts. Researchers ran a first-round RT-PCR on the TCR CDR3 using the HTBI primer set. TCRdb processed the multiplex PCR reads anew with MiXCR; each CDR3 protein has one entry. The table has about 350,000 distinct CDR3 sequences, approximately 19% seen once. This clonotype was recorded many times. Its antigen is currently unknown. The CDR3 is 14 amino acids. Germline-derived CDR1 and CDR2 are GTSNPN and SVGIG (reference sequence). Trimming removed 0 bases from V and 1 base from J, with 9 bases in between. The source material was blood. The receptor's source is a woman under 30 with Graves' hyperthyroidism. The chain recombines TRBV30 with TRBJ1-2; D is uncertain. The CDR3 region is CAWSVMGLNYGYTF. CDR3 bases: TGTGCCTGGAGTGTAATGGGCCTTAACTATGGCTACACCTTC. Together with reference TRBV30 and TRBJ1-2, the CDR3 gives the full variable domain: SQTIHQWPATLVQPVGSPLSLECTVEGTSNPNLYWYRQAAGRGLQLLFYSVGIGQISSEVPQNLSASRPQDRQFILSSKKLLLSDSGFYLCAWSVMGLNYGYTFGSGTRLTVV.